Each of the 11 T cell receptor beta chains below was sequenced from the same sample in a study of shared clonotypes between healthy human individuals. The assay was immunoSEQ multiplex PCR, and TCRdb's table has in-frame clones only and misses some. Here the sample spans about 2.4 million clones, roughly 93% being singletons. The specimen sequenced was naive CD4+ T cells from PBMCs. Subset defined: CD45RA+ positively selected. The receptors originated from a man between 18 and 29 years old in good health. Some clones in this sample may be carry-over from other donors' samples.

V usage is TRBV7-9 and J usage is TRBJ2-7, with 7 positions matching TRBD2. The CDR3 has 15 residues. Germline CDR1 SEHNR, CDR2 FQNEAQ (reference sequence). Unmatched junction bases numbered 10, after V lost 5 bases and J lost 3 bases. CDR3 protein: CASSRGEILYYEQYF. CDR3 bases: TGTGCCAGCAGCCGGGGGGAGATCCTTTACTACGAGCAGTACTTC.

The chain is built from TRBV27 and TRBJ2-3; TRBD2 matches 11 bases. V was clipped by 3 bases and J by 2 bases; unmatched bases: 4. Germline loops: CDR1 MNHEY, CDR2 SMNVEV (reference sequence). CDR3 size: 16 residues. Here the CDR3 DNA reads TGTGCCAGCAGTTTCACTAGCGGGGGCCCCACAGATACGCAGTATTTT. The encoded protein is CASSFTSGGPTDTQYF.

This clone was counted once. The chain uses TRBV5-1 and TRBJ2-1, with unresolved D. Germline CDR1 SGHRS, CDR2 YFSETQ. Trimming took off 0 bases at V and 0 bases at J, with 16 bases between the two ends. The CDR3 extends over 18 amino acids. In nucleotides, the CDR3 is TGCGCCAGCAGCTTGGCCGGCTCCCCGCGCAGCTCCTACAATGAGCAGTTCTTC. Its translation: CASSLAGSPRSSYNEQFF. Supplemented by reference TRBV5-1 and TRBJ2-1, the full variable domain reads KAGVTQTPRYLIKTRGQQVTLSCSPISGHRSVSWYQQTPGQGLQFLFEYFSETQRNKGNFPGRFSGRQFSNSRSEMNVSTLELGDSALYLCASSLAGSPRSSYNEQFFGPGTRLTVL.

V is TRBV7-2 and J is TRBJ1-2; possible D gene TRBD1, 5 bases. This CDR3 has 13 amino acids. Germline V gene lookup returns CDR1 SGHTA and CDR2 FQGNSA. V lost 3 bases to trimming and J lost 8 bases, with 13 bases between them. CDR3: CASSLSGEGGYTF. The CDR3 DNA reads as TGTGCCAGCAGCTTGTCGGGGGAGGGAGGCTACACCTTC.

The table lists this clone with a count of one. At the DNA level, this CDR3 is encoded by other sequences in the same sample as well. V and J are TRBV7-2 and TRBJ2-1; 11 nucleotides match TRBD2. The CDR3 loop spans 15 amino acids. CDR1 is SGHTA, CDR2 FQGNSA, per germline. The trim removed 2 bases at V and 4 bases at J, leaving 1 base unmatched. CDR3 sequence reads: CASSLSSGGYNEQFF. The CDR3 DNA reads as TGTGCCAGCAGCTTATCTAGCGGGGGGTACAATGAGCAGTTCTTC.

This clone was detected a few times. The rearrangement joins TRBV30 to TRBJ1-1, with D possibly TRBD1 on 5 matching bases. CDR1 is GTSNPN, CDR2 SVGIG, per germline (reference sequence). V gave up 3 bases and J gave up 1 base, with 18 bases separating them. The CDR3 consists of 16 residues. The CDR3 coding sequence is TGTGCCTGGAGAGTAGCAGGGTCCCTTCGGAACACTGAAGCTTTCTTT. As protein: CAWRVAGSLRNTEAFF.

The genes are TRBV6-1 and TRBJ1-2; the D gene is possibly TRBD1 (5 bases). Germline values: CDR1 MNHNS, CDR2 SASEGT. CDR3 size: 18 residues. The V and J ends lost 5 bases and 2 bases respectively, with 24 bases between them. The DNA for the CDR3 is TGTGCCAGCAGTAAAGGCCCCGTAGGGACGGCGACCAACTATGGCTACACCTTC. Amino acids: CASSKGPVGTATNYGYTF.

The rearrangement links TRBV19 to TRBJ2-7, with D maybe TRBD1 (5 bases). This CDR3 spans 14 amino acids. V was trimmed by 5 bases and J by 0 bases, leaving 11 bases between them. From germline, CDR1 is LNHDA and CDR2 SQIVND (reference sequence). CDR3: CASSPATVSYEQYF. The CDR3 DNA sequence: TGTGCCAGTAGTCCTGCGACAGTCTCCTACGAGCAGTACTTC. Drawing the rest from reference TRBV19 and TRBJ2-7, the complete variable domain is DGGITQSPKYLFRKEGQNVTLSCEQNLNHDAMYWYRQDPGQGLRLIYYSQIVNDFQKGDIAEGYSVSREKKESFPLTVTSAQKNPTAFYLCASSPATVSYEQYFGPGTRLTVT.

This clone has only one observation. The chain recombines TRBV6-6 with TRBJ1-4, with D uncertain. There are 14 residues in the CDR3. V gave up 5 bases and J gave up 5 bases, with 12 bases separating them. Per germline, CDR1 MNHNY and CDR2 SVGAGI (reference sequence). CDR3 in amino acids: CASSLGRYNEKLFF. The CDR3 DNA reads TGTGCCAGCAGTCTCGGACGGTACAATGAAAAACTGTTTTTT.

The J gene is TRBJ2-1, the V gene TRBV7-3, with D possibly TRBD1 on 6 matching bases. The CDR3 sequence is 15 residues long. Germline CDR1 and CDR2: SGHTA and FQGTGA. Trimming took off 5 bases at V and 9 bases at J, with 20 bases between the two ends. The CDR3 DNA reads as TGTGCCAGCAGCCCAGGACAGCCTGGCCGTGTTGAGCAGTTCTTC. Residues: CASSPGQPGRVEQFF.

This clone appeared a few times. This rearrangement joins TRBV29-1 to TRBJ2-1, with D possibly matching TRBD1 (5 bases). The germline gives CDR1 SQVTM, CDR2 ANQGSEA. The V end was cut by 6 bases, the J end by 9 bases, with 18 bases between. The CDR3 is 13 amino acids. In nucleotides, the CDR3 is TGCAGCGTCGCGAGACAGCATACGAGTGAGCAGTTCTTC. Translated, it gives CSVARQHTSEQFF.